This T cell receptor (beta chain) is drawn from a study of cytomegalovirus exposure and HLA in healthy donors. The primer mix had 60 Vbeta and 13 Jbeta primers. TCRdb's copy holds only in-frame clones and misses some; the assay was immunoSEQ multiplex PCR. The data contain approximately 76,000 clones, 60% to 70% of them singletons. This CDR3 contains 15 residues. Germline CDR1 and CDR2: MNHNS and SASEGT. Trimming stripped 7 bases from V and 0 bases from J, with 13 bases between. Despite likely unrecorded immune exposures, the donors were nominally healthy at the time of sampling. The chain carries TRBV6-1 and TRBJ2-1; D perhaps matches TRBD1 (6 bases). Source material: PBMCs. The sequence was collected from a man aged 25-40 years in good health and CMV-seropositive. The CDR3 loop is CASILGGSSYNEQFF. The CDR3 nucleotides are TGTGCCAGCATTTTAGGGGGAAGCTCCTACAATGAGCAGTTCTTC.